This TCR beta chain was sequenced in a study of spatial heterogeneity in lung cancer. Background on the study: The 65 or so donors had untreated early-stage non-small cell lung cancer.

A few counts support this clonotype. Its antigen is as yet unknown. Overall study results and limits: The appearance of ubiquitous expanded tumor TCRs in blood was greater at resection than follow-up.

Each TCR cDNA molecule carried a unique molecular identifier. TCRdb re-analysed the 5' RACE reads in MiXCR, keeping a single row per CDR3 protein. The sample includes about 110,000 distinct CDR3 sequences, less than 14% of them seen just once. The CDR3 sequence is 16 residues long. Trimming took off 4 bases at V and 0 bases at J, with 13 bases between the two ends. CDR1 is SGDLS and CDR2 is YYNGEE in the germline V gene. Time point meaning: blood at routine non-recurrence follow-up after resection. No cells were sorted before sequencing. The whole RNA sequenced was extracted from tumor, nontumor lung or frozen PBMC.

This TCR came from a female donor with early-stage non-small cell lung cancer. The sample consisted of PBMCs, taken at follow-up. The V and J genes are TRBV9 and TRBJ2-2; a possible D gene is TRBD2 (6 bases). This CDR3 reads CASSPRGGSNTGELFF. The CDR3 nucleotides read TGTGCCAGCAGCCCCCGTGGGGGGTCGAACACCGGGGAGCTGTTTTTT.